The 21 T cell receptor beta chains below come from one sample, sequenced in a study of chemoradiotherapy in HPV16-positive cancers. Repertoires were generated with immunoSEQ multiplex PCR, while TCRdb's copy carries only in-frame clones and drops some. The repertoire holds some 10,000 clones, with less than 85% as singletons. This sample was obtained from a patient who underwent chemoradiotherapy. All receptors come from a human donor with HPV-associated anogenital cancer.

The CDR3 DNA sequence: TGTGCCTGGAGTTTACAGGGGGCAGCCTACGAGCAGTACTTC. Translation gives CAWSLQGAAYEQYF. The chain combines TRBV30 with TRBJ2-7, with 9 bases fitting TRBD1. The ends lost 2 bases at V and 2 bases at J; junction bases unmatched: 4. The CDR3 is 14 amino acids. The germline CDR1 and CDR2 sequences are GTSNPN and SVGIG (reference sequence).

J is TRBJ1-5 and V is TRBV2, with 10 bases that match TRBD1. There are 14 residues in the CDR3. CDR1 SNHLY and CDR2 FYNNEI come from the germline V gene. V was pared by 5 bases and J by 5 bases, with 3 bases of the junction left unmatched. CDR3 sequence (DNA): TGTGCCAGCAGTTCGGGACAGGGGTATCAGCCCCAGCATTTT. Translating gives CASSSGQGYQPQHF.

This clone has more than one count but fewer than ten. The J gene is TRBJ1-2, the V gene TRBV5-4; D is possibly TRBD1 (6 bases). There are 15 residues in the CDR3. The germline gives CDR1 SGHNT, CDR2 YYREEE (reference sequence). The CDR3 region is CALKNGGRSGYGYTF. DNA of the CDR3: TGTGCACTAAAGAACGGGGGGCGATCAGGATATGGCTACACCTTC.

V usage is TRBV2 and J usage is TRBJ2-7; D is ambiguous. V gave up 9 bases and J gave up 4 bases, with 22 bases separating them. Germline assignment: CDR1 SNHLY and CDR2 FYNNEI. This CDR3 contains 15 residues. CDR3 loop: CARSGAAPDRYEQYF. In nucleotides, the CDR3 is TGTGCCAGATCCGGCGCCGCACCAGATAGATACGAGCAGTACTTC.

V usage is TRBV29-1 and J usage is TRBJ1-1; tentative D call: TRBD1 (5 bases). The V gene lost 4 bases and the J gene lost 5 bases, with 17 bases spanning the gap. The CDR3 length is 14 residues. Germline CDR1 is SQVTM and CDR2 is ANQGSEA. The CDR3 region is CSVAVGGGGTEAFF. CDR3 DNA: TGCAGCGTTGCTGTGGGCGGGGGTGGAACTGAAGCTTTCTTT.

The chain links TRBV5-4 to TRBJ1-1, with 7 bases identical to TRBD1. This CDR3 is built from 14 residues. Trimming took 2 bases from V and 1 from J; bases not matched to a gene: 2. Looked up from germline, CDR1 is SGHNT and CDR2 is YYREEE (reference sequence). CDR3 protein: CASSFDRANTEAFF. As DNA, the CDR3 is TGTGCCAGCAGCTTTGACAGGGCGAACACTGAAGCTTTCTTT.

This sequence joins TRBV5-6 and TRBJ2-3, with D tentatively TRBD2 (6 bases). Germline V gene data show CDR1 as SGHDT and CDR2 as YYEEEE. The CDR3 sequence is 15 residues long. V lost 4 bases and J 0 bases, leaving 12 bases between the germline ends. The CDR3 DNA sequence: TGTGCCAGCAGCCCCCGGGACTTTAGCACAGATACGCAGTATTTT. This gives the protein CASSPRDFSTDTQYF.

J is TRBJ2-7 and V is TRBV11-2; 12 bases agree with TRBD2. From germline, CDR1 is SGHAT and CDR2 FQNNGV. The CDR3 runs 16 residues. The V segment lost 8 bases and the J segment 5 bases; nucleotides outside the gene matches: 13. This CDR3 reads CASARLAGVSGDEQYF. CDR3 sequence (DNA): TGTGCCAGCGCCAGACTAGCGGGAGTGTCTGGGGACGAGCAGTACTTC.

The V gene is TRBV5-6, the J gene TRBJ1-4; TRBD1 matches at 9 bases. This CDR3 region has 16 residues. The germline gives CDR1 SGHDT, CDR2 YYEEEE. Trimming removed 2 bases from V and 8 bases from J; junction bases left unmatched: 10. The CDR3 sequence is CASSFLSDRGGEKLFF. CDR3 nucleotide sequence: TGTGCCAGCAGCTTTCTCTCGGACAGGGGAGGAGAAAAACTGTTTTTT.

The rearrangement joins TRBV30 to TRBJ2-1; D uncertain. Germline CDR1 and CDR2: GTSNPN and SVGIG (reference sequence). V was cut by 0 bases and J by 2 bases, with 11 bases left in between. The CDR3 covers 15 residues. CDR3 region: CAWSVHQAAYNEQFF. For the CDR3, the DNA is TGTGCCTGGAGTGTACACCAGGCGGCCTACAATGAGCAGTTCTTC.

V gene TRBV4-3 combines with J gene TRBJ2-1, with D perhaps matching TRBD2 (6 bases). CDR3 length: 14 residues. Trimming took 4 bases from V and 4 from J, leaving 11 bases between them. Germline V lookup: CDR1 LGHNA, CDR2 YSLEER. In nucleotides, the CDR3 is TGCGCCAGCAGCCTCGCCCGGGGGTACAATGAGCAGTTCTTC. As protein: CASSLARGYNEQFF.

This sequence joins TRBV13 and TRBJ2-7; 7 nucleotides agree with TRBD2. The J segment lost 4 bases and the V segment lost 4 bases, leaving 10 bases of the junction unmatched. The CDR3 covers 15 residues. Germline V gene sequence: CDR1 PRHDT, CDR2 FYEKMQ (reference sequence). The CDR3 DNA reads TGTGCCAGCAGCTCCAGTAGGCGGGAGAAATACGAGCAGTACTTC. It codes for CASSSSRREKYEQYF.

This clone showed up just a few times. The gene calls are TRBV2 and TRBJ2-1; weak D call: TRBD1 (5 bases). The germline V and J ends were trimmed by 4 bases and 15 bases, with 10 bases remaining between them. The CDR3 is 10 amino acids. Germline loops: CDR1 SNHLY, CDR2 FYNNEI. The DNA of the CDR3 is TGTGCCAGCAGTGCAGGGAACCCGTTCTTC. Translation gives CASSAGNPFF.

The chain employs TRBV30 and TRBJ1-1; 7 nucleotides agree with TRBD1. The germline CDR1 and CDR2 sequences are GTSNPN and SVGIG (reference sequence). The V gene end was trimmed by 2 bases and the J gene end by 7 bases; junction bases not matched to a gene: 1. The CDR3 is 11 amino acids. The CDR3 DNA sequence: TGTGCCTGGAGTTACAGGGGTGAAGCTTTCTTT. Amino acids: CAWSYRGEAFF.

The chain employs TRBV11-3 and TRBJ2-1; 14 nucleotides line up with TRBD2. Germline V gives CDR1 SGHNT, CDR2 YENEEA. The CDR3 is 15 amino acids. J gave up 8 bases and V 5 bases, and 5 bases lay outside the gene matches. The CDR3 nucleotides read TGTGCCAGCAGCCCGGGGACTAGCGGGAGTGATGAGCAGTTCTTC. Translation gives CASSPGTSGSDEQFF.

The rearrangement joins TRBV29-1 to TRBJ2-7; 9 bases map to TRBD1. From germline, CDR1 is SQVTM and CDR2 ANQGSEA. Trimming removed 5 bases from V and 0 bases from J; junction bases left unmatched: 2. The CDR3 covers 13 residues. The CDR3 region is CSVWTGDSYEQYF. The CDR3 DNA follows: TGCAGCGTTTGGACAGGGGACTCCTACGAGCAGTACTTC.

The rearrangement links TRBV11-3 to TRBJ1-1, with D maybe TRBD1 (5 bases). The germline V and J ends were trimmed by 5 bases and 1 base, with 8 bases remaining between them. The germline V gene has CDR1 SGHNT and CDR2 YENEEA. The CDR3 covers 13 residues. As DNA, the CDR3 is TGTGCCAGCAGCAGGGGCCCGAACACTGAAGCTTTCTTT. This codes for CASSRGPNTEAFF.

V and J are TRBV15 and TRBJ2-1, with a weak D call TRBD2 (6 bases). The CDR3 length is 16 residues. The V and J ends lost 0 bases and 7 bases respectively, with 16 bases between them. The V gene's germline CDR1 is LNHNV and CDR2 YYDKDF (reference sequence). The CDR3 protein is CATSREGGVRGNEQFF. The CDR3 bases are TGTGCCACCAGCAGAGAGGGGGGAGTTAGAGGTAATGAGCAGTTCTTC.

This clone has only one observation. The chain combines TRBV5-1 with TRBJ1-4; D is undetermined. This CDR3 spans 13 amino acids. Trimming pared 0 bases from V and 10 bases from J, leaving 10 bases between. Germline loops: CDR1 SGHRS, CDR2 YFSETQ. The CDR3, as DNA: TGCGCCAGCAGCTTGGATGATCGCGGAAAACTGTTTTTT. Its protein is CASSLDDRGKLFF.

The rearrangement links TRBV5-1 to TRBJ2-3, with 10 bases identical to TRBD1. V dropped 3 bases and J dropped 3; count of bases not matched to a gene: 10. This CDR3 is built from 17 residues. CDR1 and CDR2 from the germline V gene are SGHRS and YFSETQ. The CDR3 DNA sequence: TGCGCCAGCAGCTCTGCCGGGACAGGGGTTATAACAGATACGCAGTATTTT. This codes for CASSSAGTGVITDTQYF.

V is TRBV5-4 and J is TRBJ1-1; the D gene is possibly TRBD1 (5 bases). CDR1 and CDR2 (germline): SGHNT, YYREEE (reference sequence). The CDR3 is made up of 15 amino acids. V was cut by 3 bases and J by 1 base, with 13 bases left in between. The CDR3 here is CASSSWTPKNTEAFF. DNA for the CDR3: TGTGCCAGCAGCTCATGGACACCCAAGAACACTGAAGCTTTCTTT.